These 26 T cell receptor beta chains share one sample of origin, sequenced in a study of Ad26.COV2.S vaccination and SARS-CoV-2 variants. Sequencing was performed with immunoSEQ multiplex PCR; in TCRdb, only in-frame clones are kept and a portion is missing. Among around 300,000 clones, about 88% were seen once, and the ten largest hold around 6.4%. Treatment of the sample: some 20 received Ad26.COV2.S at low or high dose, single or two shots; several received placebo; per-sample allocation not given. Sample collection was performed on day 63 after the first vaccine or placebo injection. The sample was peripheral blood, taken in a trial of Ad26.COV2.S vaccine versus placebo. The receptors here all came from a person aged 18 to 59 who received the Ad26.COV2.S COVID-19 vaccine or a placebo.

CDR3 protein: CASSNGQHNQPQHF. In nucleotides, the CDR3 is TGTGCCAGCAGTAACGGACAGCACAATCAGCCCCAGCATTTT. The chain has TRBV6-1 and TRBJ1-5; D might be TRBD1 (6 bases). This CDR3 contains 14 residues. CDR1 and CDR2 (germline): MNHNS, SASEGT. Trimming stripped 5 bases from V and 3 bases from J, with 11 bases between.

This clone was detected a few times. V usage is TRBV5-4 and J usage is TRBJ1-2, with D tentatively TRBD1 (5 bases). Germline values: CDR1 SGHNT, CDR2 YYREEE (reference sequence). Trimming took off 1 base at V and 3 bases at J, with 7 bases between the two ends. CDR3 size: 13 residues. The CDR3 DNA is TGTGCCAGCAGCTTGAGGGGTGACTATGGCTACACCTTC. Translated: CASSLRGDYGYTF.

The CDR3 region is CAWSRGWYGYTF. The CDR3, as DNA: TGTGCCTGGAGTCGAGGTTGGTATGGCTACACCTTC. The V and J genes are TRBV30 and TRBJ1-2; D unclear. Germline V gives CDR1 GTSNPN, CDR2 SVGIG (reference sequence). The CDR3 runs to 12 residues. Deletions cut 2 bases from V and 5 bases from J, with 9 bases between. The full variable domain, completed using reference TRBV30 and TRBJ1-2, is SQTIHQWPATLVQPVGSPLSLECTVEGTSNPNLYWYRQAAGRGLQLLFYSVGIGQISSEVPQNLSASRPQDRQFILSSKKLLLSDSGFYLCAWSRGWYGYTFGSGTRLTVV.

Turning to this clone: Other DNA sequences from this sample encode an identical CDR3 as well. The chain joins TRBV7-2 to TRBJ1-2; 9 bases match TRBD1. The CDR3 runs 14 residues. In germline, CDR1 is SGHTA, CDR2 FQGNSA. Trimming at V came to 6 bases and at J to 2 bases, leaving 4 bases not matched to a gene. In DNA, the CDR3 is TGTGCCAGCAGTTCCGGACAGGGGAACTATGGCTACACCTTC. Its translation: CASSSGQGNYGYTF. The full variable domain, rest sourced from reference TRBV7-2 and TRBJ1-2, is GAGVSQSPSNKVTEKGKDVELRCDPISGHTALYWYRQSLGQGLEFLIYFQGNSAPDKSGLPSDRFSAERTGGSVSTLTIQRTQQEDSAVYLCASSSGQGNYGYTFGSGTRLTVV.

The rearrangement uses TRBV5-1 and TRBJ2-4; D tentatively fits TRBD1 or TRBD2 (5 bases each). The germline CDR1 and CDR2 sequences are SGHRS and YFSETQ. CDR3 length: 15 amino acids. V was cut by 2 bases and J by 7 bases, with 16 bases left in between. CDR3: CASSLGTLEVNIQYF. Here the CDR3 DNA reads TGCGCCAGCAGCTTAGGGACGCTCGAGGTGAACATTCAGTACTTC.

The gene calls are TRBV7-3 and TRBJ1-4; possibly TRBD1 for D (6 bases). The CDR3 runs to 14 residues. V was shortened by 5 bases and J by 6 bases, with 13 bases between the two germline ends. Germline V gives CDR1 SGHTA, CDR2 FQGTGA. The DNA for the CDR3 is TGTGCCAGCAGCCACAGGGAGGGGGATGAAAAACTGTTTTTT. Translation: CASSHREGDEKLFF.

The genes are TRBV9 and TRBJ2-2; D may be TRBD2 (6 bases). The germline V gene has CDR1 SGDLS and CDR2 YYNGEE. This CDR3 contains 15 residues. Trimming stripped 0 bases from V and 2 bases from J, with 8 bases between. The CDR3 DNA is TGTGCCAGCAGCGTAGGCGGGGCAAACACCGGGGAGCTGTTTTTT. Residues: CASSVGGANTGELFF.

The CDR3 region is CASSQWVAYEQYF. CDR3 coding DNA: TGTGCCAGCAGCCAATGGGTTGCGTACGAGCAGTACTTC. This chain uses TRBV27 with TRBJ2-7; D call uncertain. This CDR3 is 13 amino acids long. V dropped 6 bases and J dropped 4 bases, with 13 bases sitting between them. CDR1 is MNHEY and CDR2 is SMNVEV in the germline V gene (reference sequence).

V usage is TRBV7-6 and J usage is TRBJ2-5, with D perhaps TRBD2 (5 bases). The CDR3 covers 15 residues. Trimming removed 5 bases from V and 4 bases from J, with 17 bases in between. The germline gives CDR1 SGHVS, CDR2 FNYEAQ. CDR3 nucleotides: TGTGCCAGCAGCCCCCGGGGTGCCCGTCGAGAGACCCAGTACTTC. This codes for CASSPRGARRETQYF.

V gene TRBV2 combines with J gene TRBJ2-3; D not resolved. The germline V gene encodes CDR1 SNHLY and CDR2 FYNNEI. V gave up 5 bases and J gave up 3 bases, with 12 bases separating them. The CDR3 spans 14 residues. This chain's CDR3 is CASSLYSRTDTQYF. For the CDR3, the DNA is TGTGCCAGCAGTCTTTACTCTAGGACAGATACGCAGTATTTT.

This sequence joins TRBV6-6 and TRBJ1-5; a possible D gene is TRBD1 (6 bases). Germline CDR1 is MNHNY and CDR2 is SVGAGI (reference sequence). Trimming removed 0 bases from V and 5 bases from J, with 8 bases in between. The CDR3 is 14 residues long. The CDR3 DNA reads TGTGCCAGCAGTTACTCGGACAGTGATCAGCCCCAGCATTTT. As protein: CASSYSDSDQPQHF.

The gene calls are TRBV10-3 and TRBJ2-5; the D gene is possibly TRBD2 (5 bases). V was cut by 11 bases and J by 4 bases, with 17 bases left in between. The CDR3 loop spans 13 amino acids. Germline-derived CDR1 and CDR2 are ENHRY and SYGVKD. The CDR3 DNA is TGTGCCTGTGCACGGGAATCCGGAGAGACCCAGTACTTC. Amino acids: CACARESGETQYF.

V is TRBV14 and J is TRBJ2-2, with D tentatively TRBD2 (6 bases). This CDR3 is 16 amino acids long. Germline V gene lookup returns CDR1 SGHDN and CDR2 FVKESK. Between the trimmed V and J ends, which lost 1 base and 2 bases, there was a span of 11 bases. The DNA for the CDR3 is TGTGCCAGCAGCCAAGTTGGCGGGGTTAACACCGGGGAGCTGTTTTTT. Translating gives CASSQVGGVNTGELFF.

V and J are TRBV7-9 and TRBJ1-1; D gene ambiguous. The V end lost 1 base, the J end lost 5 bases, and 11 bases lay between the germline ends. The germline V gene encodes CDR1 SEHNR and CDR2 FQNEAQ (reference sequence). CDR3 length equals 14 residues. The CDR3, as DNA: TGTGCCAGCAGCTTAGGCAGCCCGGGAACTGAAGCTTTCTTT. The encoded protein is CASSLGSPGTEAFF.

This clone has only a few counts. The chain carries TRBV29-1 and TRBJ1-1, with D maybe TRBD1 (6 bases). The CDR3 runs 13 residues. Between the trimmed V and J ends, which lost 5 bases and 1 base, there was a span of 11 bases. Per the germline V gene, CDR1 is SQVTM and CDR2 is ANQGSEA. The CDR3 sequence is CSVLGAGNTEAFF. CDR3 coding DNA: TGCAGCGTTTTGGGGGCCGGGAACACTGAAGCTTTCTTT. The full variable domain, with the rest looked up from reference TRBV29-1 and TRBJ1-1, is SAVISQKPSRDICQRGTSLTIQCQVDSQVTMMFWYRQQPGQSLTLIATANQGSEATYESGFVIDKFPISRPNLTFSTLTVSNMSPEDSSIYLCSVLGAGNTEAFFGQGTRLTVV.

This sequence joins TRBV11-3 and TRBJ2-5; TRBD1 might be the D (8 bases). V gave up 4 bases and J gave up 4 bases, with 13 bases separating them. CDR3 length: 14 residues. Germline V CDR1 and CDR2: SGHNT, YENEEA. The CDR3: CASSYRGGVETQYF. CDR3 DNA sequence: TGTGCCAGCAGCTACAGGGGGGGGGTAGAGACCCAGTACTTC.

This chain uses TRBV7-2 with TRBJ1-4; perhaps TRBD1 as D (6 bases). The germline CDR1 and CDR2 sequences are SGHTA and FQGNSA. V was trimmed by 2 bases and J by 4 bases, leaving 11 bases between them. The length of the CDR3 is 15 residues. The CDR3 loop reads CASSLMGAGNEKLFF. The DNA for the CDR3 is TGTGCCAGCAGCTTAATGGGGGCGGGTAATGAAAAACTGTTTTTT.

About this clone: This may stem from a read error, because a much larger clone lies one nucleotide away. The rearrangement joins TRBV6-5 to TRBJ2-7, with a weak D call TRBD1 (6 bases). Germline-derived CDR1 and CDR2 are MNHEY and SVGAGI. The CDR3 extends over 13 amino acids. Trimming removed 6 bases at V and 1 base at J, with 10 bases between. The CDR3 DNA reads TGTGCCAGCAGCCGGGACACTTCCTACGAGCAGTACTTC. This codes for CASSRDTSYEQYF.

V gene TRBV4-3 combines with J gene TRBJ2-7, with 9 bases identical to TRBD2. This CDR3 contains 16 residues. In germline, CDR1 is LGHNA, CDR2 YSLEER. The ends lost 0 bases at V and 1 base at J; junction bases unmatched: 4. The CDR3 DNA follows: TGCGCCAGCAGCCAAGATCCTAGCGGGATTTCCTACGAGCAGTACTTC. It translates to CASSQDPSGISYEQYF.

The chain recombines TRBV5-1 with TRBJ2-3; a possible D gene is TRBD1 (5 bases). The CDR3 is 18 residues long. Germline V gives CDR1 SGHRS, CDR2 YFSETQ. Trimming stripped 1 base from V and 2 bases from J, with 20 bases between. The CDR3, as DNA: TGCGCCAGCAGCTTGTTCCTGGGGCTATCTGATAACACAGATACGCAGTATTTT. Protein product: CASSLFLGLSDNTDTQYF.

This clone was observed a few times. The chain has TRBV7-8 and TRBJ2-7; D unresolved. V lost 3 bases and J 6 bases, leaving 12 bases between the germline ends. Germline V lookup: CDR1 SGHVS, CDR2 FQNEAQ. CDR3 length: 13 amino acids. This chain's CDR3 is CASSFQIAGEQYF. In DNA form, the CDR3 reads TGTGCCAGCAGCTTTCAGATTGCCGGCGAGCAGTACTTC.

The chain carries TRBV9 and TRBJ2-2; TRBD2 agrees at 8 bases. Looked up from germline, CDR1 is SGDLS and CDR2 is YYNGEE. Unmatched junction bases numbered 9, after V lost 0 bases and J lost 5 bases. The CDR3 totals 17 residues. This CDR3 is CASSVAGAGVGTGELFF. In nucleotides, the CDR3 is TGTGCCAGCAGCGTAGCTGGAGCGGGAGTGGGTACCGGGGAGCTGTTTTTT. The variable domain in full, completed from reference TRBV9 and TRBJ2-2, reads DSGVTQTPKHLITATGQRVTLRCSPRSGDLSVYWYQQSLDQGLQFLIQYYNGEERAKGNILERFSAQQFPDLHSELNLSSLELGDSALYFCASSVAGAGVGTGELFFGEGSRLTVL.

This chain connects TRBV5-6 to TRBJ2-7, with no clear D. The CDR3 extends over 17 amino acids. Trimming cost V 3 bases and J 0 bases, with 19 bases left between them. Germline V gene sequence: CDR1 SGHDT, CDR2 YYEEEE. Here the CDR3 reads CASSSTNPTPASYEQYF. The DNA of the CDR3 is TGTGCCAGCAGCTCAACTAATCCAACACCCGCCTCCTACGAGCAGTACTTC.

The chain has TRBV7-2 and TRBJ2-5; D may be TRBD2 (5 bases). The V and J ends lost 6 bases and 4 bases respectively, with 12 bases between them. The germline V gene has CDR1 SGHTA and CDR2 FQGNSA. The CDR3 spans 13 residues. CDR3: CASRPSSIETQYF. CDR3 in DNA: TGTGCCAGCAGGCCTTCTAGCATAGAGACCCAGTACTTC.

The CDR3: CAIRDSNQPQHF. As DNA, the CDR3 is TGTGCCATCAGGGATAGCAATCAGCCCCAGCATTTT. The gene calls are TRBV28 and TRBJ1-5; D perhaps matches TRBD1 (5 bases). Germline V gene data show CDR1 as MDHEN and CDR2 as SYDVKM. The V and J ends lost 10 bases and 0 bases respectively, with 7 bases between them. This CDR3 comprises 12 residues.

The chain joins TRBV3-1 (or the pseudogene TRBV3-2) to TRBJ1-1; D is unclear. V gave up 1 base and J gave up 4 bases, with 7 bases separating them. CDR1 and CDR2 from the germline V gene are LGHDT and YNNKEL (reference sequence). CDR3 length equals 13 residues. CDR3 nucleotide sequence: TGTGCCAGCAGCCAAGCAATAATCACTGAAGCTTTCTTT. It encodes CASSQAIITEAFF.